This T cell receptor beta chain stems from a study of human T cells and chemical hapten exposure (dated by TCRdb to the early 2020s). For the wider study: Libraries were combined into a pool for sequencing, and differences in TCR yield between samples came mainly from small differences in library volumes within the pool. In alopecia patients, the study followed how the peripheral blood TCR repertoire changed in vivo over primary and secondary sensitization to diphenylcyclopropenone (DPC), a hapten. For every blood RNA sample, sequencing covered both the TCR alpha and TCR beta chains. On the study overall, not on this receptor specifically: The number of TCRs above 1 in 1000 frequency did not change with DPC sensitization; there was no evidence of global repertoire structure alterations. Repeated subsampling changed both the strength of the expansion versus patch-test correlation and the threshold at which that correlation became significant.

The method was RACE. Sequencing took place on a NextSeq 500. During library preparation, unique molecular identifiers were attached to individual cDNA molecules so that TCRs could be counted in a quantitative, reproducible way. The authors' pipeline ran thus. Samples had a median of approximately 93,000 TCRs, with a range from 23,224 to 690,600. The Decombinator software suite was used to annotate V, J and CDR3 in the TCR reads. For PS versus PT1 abundance plots, all samples were subsampled to the same number of TCRs (28,000). Expanded TCRs were defined as absent before sensitization and observed at least eight times at the 2-week time point. The public reads were run again by TCRdb, first through fastp at Q25 and then through MiXCR, and only productive beta chains were kept. CDR3 protein sequences are deduplicated, and each keeps its most common genes and DNA. The authors' filters were not applied to this entry. The sample table records 65,000 to 95,000 distinct CDR3 sequences; around 9.3% of these occur just once. The ten largest account for around 1.7% of the sample.

For this clonotype: It has no known antigen specificity. No per-base quality is available; no much larger clone lies one base away.

What the time point label conveys for this sample: healthy volunteer bleed at 6 weeks. Total RNA was extracted from unfractionated whole blood that had been collected in Tempus Blood RNA tubes. Five or six healthy volunteers served as TCR sequencing controls and were bled at day 0, 2 weeks and 6 weeks. Sequences SQVTM (CDR1) and ANQGSEA (CDR2) are obtained from the germline V gene. There are 12 amino acids in the CDR3, from cysteine to phenylalanine inclusive. Just CDR3 DNA is preserved here, 36 bases in frame from base 1. The junction carries 9 bases between V and J, which are trimmed by 2 bases and 5 bases respectively.

The sequence was collected from a female donor in good health. Some clones in this sample may be carry-over from other donors' samples. Sequencing was carried out using whole blood. Recombination connected TRBV29-1 to TRBJ1-1; no D segment can be confidently identified. The CDR3 here reads CSVELRLTEAFF. The bases are TGCAGCGTTGAACTCAGACTGACTGAAGCTTTCTTT.